The TCR beta chain under discussion was sequenced for a study of spatial heterogeneity in lung cancer. Study observations and caveats: Expanded TCR counts, ubiquitous and regional, correlated respectively with ubiquitous and regional nonsynonymous mutation counts. Tumoral mutation counts were tracked by counts of expanded intratumoral alpha and beta TCRs.

Time point denoted: sample taken at primary tumor resection. Untreated early-stage non-small cell lung cancer patients, some 70 in total, were the donors. Whole RNA from tumor, nontumor lung or frozen PBMC was sequenced unsorted. TCR cDNA molecules were tagged individually, and each one carried a unique molecular identifier. TCRdb recomputed calls from the 5' RACE reads with MiXCR, one row per CDR3 protein. The repertoire holds about 13,000 distinct CDR3 sequences, around 3.1% seen once, with 17% in the top ten. Comments on this clonotype: What it recognizes is unknown. An end of the junction does not agree with germline; a read error may underlie this.

Germline CDR1 and CDR2: SGHRS and YFSETQ. The CDR3 has 16 amino acids. This sample comprised lung tumor tissue, obtained at surgery. The TCR comes from a male donor with early-stage non-small cell lung cancer. The chain couples TRBV5-1 to TRBJ1-2; TRBD1 aligns across 10 bases. The CDR3 spells CASSQLGTGEVYGDTF. The CDR3 DNA follows: TGCGCCAGCAGCCAACTTGGGACAGGGGAGGTCTATGGCGACACCTTC.